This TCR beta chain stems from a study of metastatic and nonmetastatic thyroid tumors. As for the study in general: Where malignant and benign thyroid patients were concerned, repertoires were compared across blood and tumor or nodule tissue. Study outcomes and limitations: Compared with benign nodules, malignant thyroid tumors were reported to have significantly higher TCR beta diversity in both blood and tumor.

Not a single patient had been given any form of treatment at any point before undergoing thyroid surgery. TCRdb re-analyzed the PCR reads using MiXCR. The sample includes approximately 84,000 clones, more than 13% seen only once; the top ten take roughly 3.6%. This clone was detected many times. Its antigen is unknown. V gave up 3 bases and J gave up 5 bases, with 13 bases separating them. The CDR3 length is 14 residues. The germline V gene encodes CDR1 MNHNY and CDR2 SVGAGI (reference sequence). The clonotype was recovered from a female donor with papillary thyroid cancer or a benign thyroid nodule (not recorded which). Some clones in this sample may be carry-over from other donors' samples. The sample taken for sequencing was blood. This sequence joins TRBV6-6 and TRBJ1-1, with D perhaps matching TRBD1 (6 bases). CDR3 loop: CASSYGLRGTEAFF. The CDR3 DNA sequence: TGTGCCAGCAGTTATGGTCTCAGGGGTACTGAAGCTTTCTTT.